The rows below give T cell receptor beta chains drawn from one sample of a study of cytomegalovirus exposure and HLA in healthy donors. Generated by immunoSEQ multiplex PCR, the TCRdb table keeps only in-frame clones and is missing some. The data contain roughly 80,000 clones, 75% of them singletons. The sample taken for sequencing was PBMCs. The origin of the receptors is a woman in her thirties or forties in good health and CMV-seronegative. Each CDR3 is given with its conserved first and last residue. A D gene is named only where the DNA matches it firmly. For some rows the clone size is stated as once, few or many, or as a class when expanded; others skip it.

>TRBV4-1|-|TRBJ2-1|TRBD2
CASSQDPLGLVYNEQFF
TGCGCCAGCAGCCAAGATCCGTTGGGACTAGTCTACAATGAGCAGTTCTTC
>TRBV28|-|TRBJ2-2|TRBD2
CASSGAGGPSGELFF
TGTGCCAGCAGTGGAGCGGGAGGGCCAAGCGGGGAGCTGTTTTTT
>TRBV5-4|-|TRBJ2-7|TRBD2
CASSPGLARLNDPYEQYF
TGTGCCAGCAGCCCGGGACTAGCGCGACTGAATGATCCCTACGAGCAGTACTTC
>TRBV4-1|-|TRBJ1-5|-
CASSPDLNSNQPQHF
TGCGCCAGCAGCCCAGACCTTAATAGCAATCAGCCCCAGCATTTT
>TRBV11-1|-|TRBJ2-5|TRBD2
CASSRLRGRAQETQYF
TGTGCCAGCAGCCGGCTACGGGGGAGGGCTCAAGAGACCCAGTACTTC
>TRBV29-1|-|TRBJ2-3|-
CSVVEVVKDTQYF
TGCAGCGTTGTGGAGGTGGTGAAAGATACGCAGTATTTT
>TRBV5-1|-|TRBJ1-2|-
CASSSPRGGEGVGGYTF
TGCGCCAGCAGCTCCCCCCGCGGCGGGGAGGGGGTTGGTGGCTACACCTTC
>TRBV11-1|-|TRBJ2-5|-
CASSLALRNGETQYF
TGTGCCAGCAGCTTAGCGCTGAGGAACGGAGAGACCCAGTACTTC
>TRBV7-8|-|TRBJ2-2|TRBD2
CASSAGTSGGSTGELFF
TGTGCCAGCAGCGCCGGGACTAGCGGGGGGTCCACCGGGGAGCTGTTTTTT
>TRBV27|few|TRBJ1-4|TRBD1
CASSRQTTGGLEKLFF
TGTGCCAGCAGCCGACAGACCACAGGGGGACTTGAAAAACTGTTTTTT
>TRBV29-1|few|TRBJ2-5|-
CSSVARSDIRGVETQYF
TGCAGCAGCGTGGCCCGCTCGGATATCAGGGGAGTGGAGACCCAGTACTTC
>TRBV2|-|TRBJ1-1|-
CACAEWRGTEAFF
TGTGCCTGCGCGGAATGGAGGGGCACTGAAGCTTTCTTT
>TRBV2|once|TRBJ2-7|TRBD1
CASRGDSYEQYF
TGTGCCAGCAGGGGGGACAGCTACGAGCAGTACTTC
>TRBV6-6|-|TRBJ1-2|-
CASTITEGNYGYTF
TGTGCCAGCACTATCACTGAGGGTAACTATGGCTACACCTTC
>TRBV30|-|TRBJ2-3|TRBD2
CAWSTKTSGSFSDTQYF
TGTGCCTGGAGCACAAAAACTAGCGGGAGTTTCTCAGATACGCAGTATTTT
>TRBV29-1|few|TRBJ1-1|-
CSVAVYTEAFF
TGCAGCGTTGCAGTTTACACTGAAGCTTTCTTT
>TRBV2|once|TRBJ1-2|TRBD1
CASRGTGFRYGYTF
TGTGCCAGCAGAGGGACAGGGTTTAGATATGGCTACACCTTC
>TRBV9|-|TRBJ1-5|-
CASGSGGGSNQPQHF
TGTGCCAGCGGATCTGGGGGAGGTAGCAATCAGCCCCAGCATTTT
>TRBV27|-|TRBJ2-7|TRBD2
CASSLWPGLAGEAQYF
TGTGCCAGCAGTTTATGGCCAGGGCTAGCGGGAGAGGCCCAGTACTTC
>TRBV5-1|-|TRBJ2-2|TRBD2
CASSSLAETNTGELFF
TGCGCCAGCAGCTCTCTAGCGGAGACTAACACCGGGGAGCTGTTTTTT
>TRBV25-1|-|TRBJ1-2|TRBD1
CASSAGTVYGYTF
TGTGCCAGCAGCGCCGGGACAGTTTATGGCTACACCTTC
>TRBV11-2|-|TRBJ2-7|TRBD1
CASSGQTGYEQYF
TGTGCCAGCAGTGGACAGACAGGGTACGAGCAGTACTTC
>TRBV30|-|TRBJ2-5|TRBD1
CAWRLQGAPWAQYF
TGTGCCTGGAGACTACAGGGGGCCCCCTGGGCCCAGTACTTC
>TRBV7-8|once|TRBJ2-1|TRBD2
CASSQIAGSLLSYNEQFF
TGTGCCAGCAGCCAGATAGCGGGAAGCCTCCTCTCCTACAATGAGCAGTTCTTC
>TRBV19|-|TRBJ2-1|-
CASKGGAIYNEQFF
TGTGCCAGTAAGGGCGGGGCGATCTACAATGAGCAGTTCTTC
>TRBV9|-|TRBJ2-3|-
CASSVVMTSGTQYF
TGTGCCAGCAGCGTAGTGATGACCTCGGGTACGCAGTATTTT
>TRBV7-8|few|TRBJ1-2|TRBD1
CASSARDRGHDGYTF
TGTGCCAGCAGCGCCCGGGACAGGGGGCATGATGGCTACACCTTC
>TRBV19|few|TRBJ1-4|TRBD1
CASSDRGREKLFF
TGTGCCAGTTCCGACAGGGGTAGGGAAAAACTGTTTTTT
>TRBV5-4|-|TRBJ2-1|TRBD1
CASSRSPGGGNEQFF
TGTGCCAGCAGCCGTTCCCCAGGGGGCGGCAATGAGCAGTTCTTC
>TRBV6-4|-|TRBJ2-1|TRBD2
CASSVASGEYNEQFF
TGTGCCAGCAGTGTTGCTAGCGGAGAGTACAATGAGCAGTTCTTC
>TRBV6-5|few|TRBJ2-2|TRBD1
CATLDRATGELFF
TGTGCCACCTTGGACAGGGCGACCGGGGAGCTGTTTTTT
>TRBV7-2|-|TRBJ2-1|-
CASSLEGGHEQFF
TGTGCCAGCAGCTTAGAAGGCGGGCATGAGCAGTTCTTC
>TRBV18|-|TRBJ1-5|-
CASSPPGSSQPQHF
TGTGCCAGCTCACCTCCGGGGTCGAGTCAGCCCCAGCATTTT
>TRBV7-9|-|TRBJ2-2|-
CASGTNTGELFF
TGTGCCAGCGGCACAAACACCGGGGAGCTGTTTTTT
>TRBV20-1|once|TRBJ2-3|-
CSANQTDTQYF
TGCAGTGCTAATCAGACAGATACGCAGTATTTT
>TRBV4-3|many|TRBJ2-3|-
CASSQGELHTDTQYF
TGCGCCAGCAGCCAAGGGGAGTTGCACACAGATACGCAGTATTTT
>TRBV30|once|TRBJ1-1|-
CAWAGGRNTEAFF
TGTGCCTGGGCGGGGGGGCGGAACACTGAAGCTTTCTTT
>TRBV5-1|-|TRBJ2-5|TRBD2
CASSLGLAGQETQYF
TGCGCCAGCAGCTTGGGGCTAGCGGGACAAGAGACCCAGTACTTC
>TRBV6-6|few|TRBJ1-2|TRBD1
CASSYLQGANYGYTF
TGTGCCAGCAGTTACCTACAGGGGGCTAACTATGGCTACACCTTC
>TRBV7-2|-|TRBJ1-2|TRBD1
CASSLQGNQGYGYTF
TGTGCCAGCAGCCTACAGGGGAACCAAGGCTATGGCTACACCTTC
>TRBV2|once|TRBJ2-2|TRBD2
CASSALAGGNTGELFF
TGTGCCAGCAGTGCCCTAGCGGGGGGGAACACCGGGGAGCTGTTTTTT
>TRBV5-4|-|TRBJ2-7|TRBD2
CASSPPASGRAAHEQYF
TGTGCCAGCAGCCCCCCAGCTAGCGGGAGGGCCGCACACGAGCAGTACTTC
>TRBV18|-|TRBJ2-5|-
CASSPRPGDEETQYF
TGTGCCAGCTCACCCCGTCCGGGAGACGAAGAGACCCAGTACTTC
>TRBV29-1|-|TRBJ1-4|-
CSVAMSNEKLFF
TGCAGCGTTGCTATGTCTAATGAAAAACTGTTTTTT
>TRBV5-6|-|TRBJ2-7|-
CASSSRGPGNEQYF
TGTGCCAGCAGCTCGCGGGGGCCGGGGAACGAGCAGTACTTC
>TRBV7-6|-|TRBJ1-4|TRBD1
CASSSGTGDEKLFF
TGTGCCAGCAGCAGCGGGACAGGGGATGAAAAACTGTTTTTT
>TRBV18|-|TRBJ2-1|TRBD2
CASSPREGRDEQFF
TGTGCCAGCTCACCACGGGAGGGGCGGGATGAGCAGTTCTTC
>TRBV27|few|TRBJ1-2|TRBD1
CASGSPQPSGQGDYGYTF
TGTGCCAGCGGTTCCCCCCAACCCTCGGGACAGGGCGACTATGGCTACACCTTC
>TRBV7-7|-|TRBJ2-2|TRBD1
CASSRDRGTGELFF
TGTGCTAGCAGCCGGGACAGGGGCACCGGGGAGCTGTTTTTT
>TRBV4-1|-|TRBJ1-1|TRBD1
CASARQGDTEAFF
TGCGCCAGCGCTCGACAGGGAGACACTGAAGCTTTCTTT
>TRBV5-8|-|TRBJ2-3|TRBD2
CASGEGTQYF
TGTGCCAGCGGGGAGGGTACGCAGTATTTT
>TRBV5-1|-|TRBJ1-4|-
CASSSMSVTDEKLFF
TGCGCCAGCAGCTCAATGTCGGTAACAGACGAAAAACTGTTTTTT
>TRBV15|few|TRBJ2-3|-
CATSRDRGGGEDTQYF
TGTGCCACCAGCAGAGATAGGGGGGGAGGGGAAGATACGCAGTATTTT
>TRBV25-1|-|TRBJ1-2|TRBD1
CASSEAGTGLNYGYTF
TGTGCCAGCAGTGAGGCTGGGACAGGACTAAACTATGGCTACACCTTC
>TRBV27|-|TRBJ1-1|-
CASSSGQQNTEAFF
TGTGCCAGCAGTTCCGGACAGCAGAACACTGAAGCTTTCTTT
>TRBV14|-|TRBJ2-3|TRBD2
CASSLLAGGLTDTQYF
TGTGCCAGCAGCCTCCTAGCGGGGGGTTTGACAGATACGCAGTATTTT
>TRBV18|-|TRBJ2-7|-
CASSPTYGVEEQYF
TGTGCCAGCTCACCTACTTACGGGGTGGAAGAGCAGTACTTC
>TRBV19|-|TRBJ1-5|-
CASSSQMISNQPQHF
TGTGCCAGTAGTAGTCAGATGATTAGCAATCAGCCCCAGCATTTT
>TRBV5-1|-|TRBJ2-1|-
CASSTGLLVHDEQFF
TGCGCCAGCAGCACAGGACTATTAGTGCACGATGAGCAGTTCTTC
>TRBV28|once|TRBJ2-7|-
CASSPGQNLLYEQYF
TGTGCCAGCAGTCCAGGACAGAACCTTCTCTACGAGCAGTACTTC